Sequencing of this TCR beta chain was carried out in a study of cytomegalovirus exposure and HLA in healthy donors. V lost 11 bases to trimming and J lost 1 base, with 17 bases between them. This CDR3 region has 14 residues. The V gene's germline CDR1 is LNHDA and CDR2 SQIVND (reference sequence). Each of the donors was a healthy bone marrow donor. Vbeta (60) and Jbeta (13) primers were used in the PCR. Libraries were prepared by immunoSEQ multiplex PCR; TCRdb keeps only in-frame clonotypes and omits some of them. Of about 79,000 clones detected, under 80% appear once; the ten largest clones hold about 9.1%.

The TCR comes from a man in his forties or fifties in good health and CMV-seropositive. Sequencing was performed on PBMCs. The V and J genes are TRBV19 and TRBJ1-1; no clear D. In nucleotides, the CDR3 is TGTGCCTCCGCTAGGTCAGAGAGGAACACTGAAGCTTTCTTT. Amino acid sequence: CASARSERNTEAFF.